Listed here are 5 T cell receptor beta chains from one sample, sequenced in a study of blood T cell repertoires in COVID-19. Assay used: immunoSEQ multiplex PCR; TCRdb lists only in-frame clones, some missing. The sample contains hundreds of thousands of clones, more than 80% of which appear only once. Material: peripheral blood. The receptors were sampled from a woman in her 30s with active or convalescent COVID-19.

V usage is TRBV4-1 and J usage is TRBJ2-1; TRBD2 might be the D (6 bases). Germline-derived CDR1 and CDR2 are MGHRA and YSYEKL. The CDR3 sequence is 15 residues long. Deletions cut 2 bases from V and 0 bases from J, with 8 bases between. CDR3 in DNA: TGCGCCAGCAGCCAACCCGGGAGCTCCTACAATGAGCAGTTCTTC. It specifies CASSQPGSSYNEQFF.

The rearrangement uses TRBV4-1 and TRBJ1-5; D uncertain. CDR1 is MGHRA, CDR2 YSYEKL, per germline. This CDR3 has 13 residues. V lost 3 bases to trimming and J lost 5 bases, with 8 bases between them. CDR3 sequence (DNA): TGCGCCAGCAGCCAGACTGTAGATCAGCCCCAGCATTTT. It is translated as CASSQTVDQPQHF.

The genes are TRBV2 and TRBJ1-2; 7 positions agree with TRBD1. This CDR3 has 14 residues. CDR1 and CDR2 from the germline V gene are SNHLY and FYNNEI. V was pared by 5 bases and J by 2 bases, with 5 bases of the junction left unmatched. CDR3 in amino acids: CASSRDSWNYGYTF. The CDR3 coding sequence is TGTGCCAGCAGTCGGGACAGTTGGAACTATGGCTACACCTTC.

The V call is TRBV19, the J call TRBJ1-6; 10 bases align to TRBD1. Germline CDR1 reads LNHDA; CDR2 reads SQIVND (reference sequence). Trimming at V came to 6 bases and at J to 4 bases, leaving 3 bases not matched to a gene. The CDR3 sequence is 15 residues long. CDR3 sequence (DNA): TGTGCCAGTAGAGGGACAGGGGCTTATAATTCACCCCTCCACTTT. Amino acids: CASRGTGAYNSPLHF.

The CDR3 spells CASRLGQVSGNTIYF. CDR3 sequence (DNA): TGTGCCAGCAGATTAGGACAGGTCTCTGGAAACACCATATATTTT. V and J are TRBV6-5 and TRBJ1-3, with 7 bases identical to TRBD1. Germline V lookup: CDR1 MNHEY, CDR2 SVGAGI. The CDR3 totals 15 residues. Trimming at V came to 6 bases and at J to 0 bases, leaving 5 bases not matched to a gene.